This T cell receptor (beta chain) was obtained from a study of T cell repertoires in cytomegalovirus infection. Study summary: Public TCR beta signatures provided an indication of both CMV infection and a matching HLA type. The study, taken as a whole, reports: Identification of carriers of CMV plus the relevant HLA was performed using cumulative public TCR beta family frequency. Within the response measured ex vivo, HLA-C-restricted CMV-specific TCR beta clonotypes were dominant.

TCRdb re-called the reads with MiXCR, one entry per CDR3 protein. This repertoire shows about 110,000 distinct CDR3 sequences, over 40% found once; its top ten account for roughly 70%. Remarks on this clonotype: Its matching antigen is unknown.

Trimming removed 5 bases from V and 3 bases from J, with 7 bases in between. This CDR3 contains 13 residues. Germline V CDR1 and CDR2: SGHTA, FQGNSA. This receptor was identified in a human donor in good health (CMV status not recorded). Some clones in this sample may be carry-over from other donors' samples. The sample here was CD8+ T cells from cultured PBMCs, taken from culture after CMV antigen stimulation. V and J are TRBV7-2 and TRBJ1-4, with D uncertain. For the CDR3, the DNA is TGTGCCAGCAGCCTCGGGCCTAATGAAAAACTGTTTTTT. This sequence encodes CASSLGPNEKLFF.